The present entry profiles one TCR beta chain with its context. Gene and germline names: mouse. The data were obtained in a study of tissue T cells after allogeneic stem cell transplantation. The time point was: mouse harvest day 7 after allogeneic transplant. Mouse grafts combined 10^7 T-cell-depleted bone marrow cells with 10^6 splenic CD5+ T cells. The protocol was immunoSEQ multiplex PCR, while the TCRdb copy is restricted to in-frame clones and leaves out a portion. Here the sample spans 9,500 or so clones, 35% to 55% being singletons. The sequence was obtained from a female BALB/c mouse given C57BL/6 T cells with graft-versus-host disease after an allogeneic hematopoietic cell transplant. The sample taken for sequencing was skin.

CDR3 in amino acids: CASSLGLGGEQYF. Partial CDR3 DNA: TGTGCCAGCAGTTTAGGGCTGGGGGGGGAACAGTAC. The chain links TRBV15 to TRBJ2-7; 9 nucleotides match TRBD2. The read ends 1 residue before the CDR3 terminus; that terminus is restored from the germline J gene. Germline V CDR1 and CDR2: SGHND, FRSKSL. This CDR3 comprises 13 residues. V was clipped by 1 base and J by 7 bases; unmatched bases: 2.